This T cell receptor beta chain derives from a study of OX40 agonist ivuxolimab in advanced cancers. Data came from immunoSEQ multiplex PCR; TCRdb stores just in-frame clones and leaves some out. Of roughly 76,000 clones in the sample, roughly 91% were seen once. CDR1 and CDR2 from the germline V gene are MNHNS and SASEGT. The V gene lost 8 bases and the J gene lost 12 bases, with 20 bases spanning the gap. The CDR3 has 14 residues. Sampling times: baseline, cycle 4 day 1, cycle 7 day 1. On this clone: The antigen remains undetermined.

General observations from the study: Antigen specificity was not determined for the expanded peripheral T cells.

This specimen consisted of CD4+ or CD8+ T cells sorted from blood, obtained in a trial of the OX40 agonist ivuxolimab. This TCR came from an adult with an advanced solid tumor such as melanoma, head and neck, liver or kidney cancer. V is TRBV6-1 and J is TRBJ2-6; a weak D match, TRBD1 (5 bases). The chain's CDR3 is CASSNSLTGAVLTF. DNA of the CDR3: TGTGCCAGCTCCAACAGCCTAACAGGTGCCGTCCTGACTTTC.